One and the same sample provided the 13 T cell receptor beta chains below, sequenced in a study of cytomegalovirus exposure and HLA in healthy donors. TCRdb's copy holds only in-frame clones and misses some; the assay was immunoSEQ multiplex PCR. The sample contains about 260,000 clones, 90% of which appear only once. Sequencing was done on a sample of PBMCs. The receptors here all came from a woman between 25 and 40 years old in good health and CMV-seronegative.

The chain employs TRBV4-3 and TRBJ1-5; D call uncertain. This CDR3 has 15 amino acids. CDR1 is LGHNA and CDR2 is YSLEER in the germline V gene. V was pared by 3 bases and J by 1 base, with 10 bases between. In DNA, the CDR3 is TGCGCCAGCAGCCAGAGCAGCTTAAGCAATCAGCCCCAGCATTTT. Translated, it gives CASSQSSLSNQPQHF.

The chain employs TRBV25-1 and TRBJ1-3, with TRBD1 matching 7 bases. After removal of 5 bases from V and 0 bases from J, the junction contained 7 bases not matched to a gene. The CDR3 is made up of 16 amino acids. Germline lookup yields CDR1 MGHDK and CDR2 SYGVNS. Here the CDR3 reads CASSKGHRGSGNTIYF. In nucleotides, the CDR3 is TGTGCCAGCAGTAAAGGTCACAGGGGCTCTGGAAACACCATATATTTT.

This sequence joins TRBV11-2 and TRBJ1-2; perhaps TRBD1 as D (5 bases). Germline lookup yields CDR1 SGHAT and CDR2 FQNNGV. Between the trimmed V and J ends, which lost 1 base and 3 bases, there was a span of 9 bases. This CDR3 spans 14 amino acids. Here the CDR3 reads CASSLGGGDYGYTF. The CDR3 DNA is TGTGCCAGCAGCTTAGGTGGGGGGGACTATGGCTACACCTTC.

The V gene is TRBV28, the J gene TRBJ1-5; a weak D match, TRBD1 (6 bases). The germline V gene has CDR1 MDHEN and CDR2 SYDVKM. The CDR3 has 15 amino acids. The V and J ends lost 11 bases and 6 bases respectively, with 23 bases between them. The CDR3 nucleotides read TGTGCCGCGGCATTAGTACAGGGTGAAAGTCAGCCCCAGCATTTT. As protein: CAAALVQGESQPQHF.

The CDR3 DNA follows: TGTGCTAGTGGTTTGCATACTAGCGGGAGCTACAATGAGCAGTTCTTC. It specifies CASGLHTSGSYNEQFF. V and J are TRBV12-5 and TRBJ2-1; 11 nucleotides align to TRBD2. Germline values: CDR1 LGHNT, CDR2 FRNRAP. Trimming took 2 bases from V and 3 from J; bases not matched to a gene: 3. The CDR3 runs 16 residues.

J is TRBJ1-1 and V is TRBV27; TRBD1 matches 8 bases. Germline V lookup: CDR1 MNHEY, CDR2 SMNVEV (reference sequence). The CDR3 sequence is 14 residues long. V shed 2 bases and J 4 bases; nucleotides not matched to a gene: 3. The CDR3 sequence: CASSLVGTGTEAFF. The CDR3 coding sequence is TGTGCCAGCAGTTTAGTAGGGACAGGCACTGAAGCTTTCTTT.

This clone was seen just once. The chain links TRBV4-1 to TRBJ2-7; 9 bases are shared with TRBD2. CDR1 and CDR2 (germline): MGHRA, YSYEKL. With V trimmed by 4 bases and J by 3 bases, 7 bases remained unmatched. The CDR3 consists of 15 residues. CDR3 region: CASSLASGESYEQYF. The DNA of the CDR3 is TGCGCCAGCAGCCTTGCTAGCGGGGAAAGCTACGAGCAGTACTTC.

The chain links TRBV7-3 to TRBJ2-3, with D possibly being TRBD2 (5 bases). Germline V gene lookup returns CDR1 SGHTA and CDR2 FQGTGA. V was cut by 1 base and J by 6 bases, with 14 bases left in between. The CDR3 has 15 amino acids. The CDR3 is CASSLNNYGGDTQYF. The DNA for the CDR3 is TGTGCCAGCAGCTTAAATAACTATGGCGGGGATACGCAGTATTTT.

This sequence joins TRBV7-6 and TRBJ1-5; a weak D match, TRBD1 (5 bases). The CDR3 runs to 15 residues. Trimming took 2 bases from V and 4 from J, leaving 12 bases between them. The germline gives CDR1 SGHVS, CDR2 FNYEAQ. The chain's CDR3 is CASSLLKGRNQPQHF. The CDR3 DNA is TGTGCCAGCAGCTTATTGAAGGGGCGAAATCAGCCCCAGCATTTT.

The CDR3: CASSGPFRESYGYTF. DNA of the CDR3: TGTGCCAGCAGCGGCCCCTTCAGGGAATCATACGGCTACACCTTC. This chain uses TRBV28 with TRBJ1-2, with D possibly being TRBD1 (5 bases). Trimming left V 6 bases short and J 8 bases short, with 22 bases between. The CDR3 spans 15 residues. Germline-derived CDR1 and CDR2 are MDHEN and SYDVKM.

This chain uses TRBV5-1 with TRBJ1-1; 10 bases align to TRBD1. Germline assignment: CDR1 SGHRS and CDR2 YFSETQ. The CDR3 is 14 residues long. After removal of 0 bases from V and 8 bases from J, the junction contained 4 bases not matched to a gene. This CDR3 is CASSLGGTGVEAFF. The CDR3 DNA reads as TGCGCCAGCAGCTTGGGAGGGACAGGGGTGGAAGCTTTCTTT.

The chain combines TRBV7-6 with TRBJ2-7; D possibly corresponds to TRBD1 (6 bases). Deletions cut 2 bases from V and 6 bases from J, with 14 bases between. The CDR3 covers 14 residues. Germline assignment: CDR1 SGHVS and CDR2 FNYEAQ. CDR3 protein: CASSLLQGTREQYF. As DNA, the CDR3 is TGTGCCAGCAGCTTACTACAGGGAACGCGCGAGCAGTACTTC.

This clone has a handful of counts. The chain recombines TRBV7-9 with TRBJ1-3; D is unresolved. In germline, CDR1 is SEHNR, CDR2 FQNEAQ (reference sequence). V lost 0 bases and J 2 bases, leaving 5 bases between the germline ends. This CDR3 is built from 14 residues. In DNA, the CDR3 is TGTGCCAGCAGCTTAGCGAATGCTGGAAACACCATATATTTT. It is translated as CASSLANAGNTIYF.